Listed below are T cell receptor beta chains from one sample, sequenced in a study of regulatory and conventional T cells in RAG deficiency. The method was immunoSEQ multiplex PCR; TCRdb's version includes in-frame clones alone and lacks a portion of them. The table records some 22,000 clones, 93% of them present only once. This sample also appeared in a second study, on regulatory T cells.

The material sequenced was CD4+ T cells sorted from blood. These receptor sequences come from a human donor in good health. The CDR3 runs from the conserved cysteine through the conserved F or W. A D gene is named only where the DNA matches it firmly. The size field is filled for only some rows; it gives once, few, many or a size class.

j_call clone_size v_call d_call cdr3_aa cdr3_nt
TRBJ1-1 . TRBV6-5 . CATHPRVANTEAFF TGTGCCACCCACCCGCGGGTGGCAAACACTGAAGCTTTCTTT
TRBJ2-7 . TRBV28 . CASSTTNYEQYF TGTGCCAGCAGTACTACGAACTACGAGCAGTACTTC
TRBJ2-1 . TRBV19 TRBD2 CASSIAASGGNEQFF TGTGCCAGTAGTATAGCTGCTAGCGGGGGCAATGAGCAGTTCTTC
TRBJ1-2 . TRBV10-3 . CAISESNPGANYGYTF TGTGCCATCAGTGAGTCGAACCCCGGGGCTAACTATGGCTACACCTTC
TRBJ1-1 . TRBV6-5 TRBD1 CASSLTGGSTEAFF TGTGCCAGCAGTTTGACAGGGGGTAGTACTGAAGCTTTCTTT
TRBJ2-1 . TRBV6-1 . CASSRDLHNEQFF TGTGCCAGCAGCCGGGACTTACACAATGAGCAGTTCTTC
TRBJ2-3 . TRBV10-1 . CASSKGRDTQYF TGCGCCAGCAGCAAGGGACGAGATACGCAGTATTTT
TRBJ2-5 . TRBV5-1 . CASSSQGETQYF TGCGCCAGCAGCTCCCAGGGTGAGACCCAGTACTTC
TRBJ1-2 . TRBV5-1 TRBD1 CASTRTGEKRGYTF TGCGCCAGCACCAGGACAGGGGAGAAGCGTGGCTACACCTTC
TRBJ1-1 . TRBV5-1 . CASSLDTLGTEAFF TGCGCCAGCAGCTTGGACACATTGGGGACTGAAGCTTTCTTT
TRBJ1-3 . TRBV2 . CASSAGPSGNTIYF TGTGCCAGCAGTGCAGGGCCCTCTGGAAACACCATATATTTT
TRBJ2-2 . TRBV2 . CASSVGHPNTGELFF TGTGCCAGCAGTGTGGGGCACCCGAACACCGGGGAGCTGTTTTTT
TRBJ1-4 . TRBV5-6 . CASSFNTATNEKLFF TGTGCCAGCAGCTTTAATACGGCAACTAATGAAAAACTGTTTTTT
TRBJ1-1 . TRBV28 . CASSLNWNTEAFF TGTGCCAGCAGTTTAAATTGGAACACTGAAGCTTTCTTT
TRBJ2-7 few TRBV5-6 . CASSLEAGISYEQYF TGTGCCAGCAGCTTGGAGGCAGGGATCTCCTACGAGCAGTACTTC
TRBJ1-1 . TRBV5-1 . CASSDPGLNTEAFF TGCGCCAGCAGCGACCCAGGGCTCAACACTGAAGCTTTCTTT
TRBJ2-2 . TRBV19 . CASSPRTNTGELFF TGTGCCAGTAGTCCCCGAACGAACACCGGGGAGCTGTTTTTT
TRBJ2-1 . TRBV7-6 TRBD2 CASSKSSGSFSYNEQFF TGTGCCAGCAGCAAATCTAGCGGGAGCTTTTCTTACAATGAGCAGTTCTTC
TRBJ2-7 . TRBV5-4 . CASSLMDGNYEQYF TGTGCCAGCAGCTTGATGGACGGCAACTACGAGCAGTACTTC
TRBJ1-3 . TRBV7-2 . CASSLKSFSGNTIYF TGTGCCAGCAGCTTAAAAAGCTTCTCTGGAAACACCATATATTTT
TRBJ1-1 . TRBV5-1 . CASRSGDGMNTEAFF TGCGCCAGCCGGTCGGGGGACGGGATGAACACTGAAGCTTTCTTT
TRBJ2-1 . TRBV5-4 TRBD2 CASSLGTSGGSYNEQFF TGTGCCAGCAGCTTAGGGACTAGCGGGGGGTCCTACAATGAGCAGTTCTTC
TRBJ2-6 . TRBV9 . CASSALVSGANVLTF TGTGCCAGCAGCGCCCTGGTCTCTGGGGCCAACGTCCTGACTTTC
TRBJ1-1 . TRBV28 TRBD1 CASTLGTGTGTEAFF TGTGCCAGCACCCTAGGGACAGGGACCGGCACTGAAGCTTTCTTT
TRBJ2-1 few TRBV7-2 TRBD2 CASSPRRGTSGGADEQFF TGTGCCAGCAGCCCGAGGAGGGGAACTAGCGGGGGGGCAGATGAGCAGTTCTTC
TRBJ2-3 . TRBV11-3 TRBD2 CASSPQTSGRDTQYF TGTGCCAGCAGCCCGCAGACTAGCGGGAGGGATACGCAGTATTTT
TRBJ2-1 . TRBV5-1 TRBD1 CASSTDRGSSYNEQFF TGCGCCAGCAGCACCGACAGGGGAAGCTCCTACAATGAGCAGTTCTTC
TRBJ1-4 . TRBV11-2 . CASSLVQGTTNEKLFF TGTGCCAGCAGCTTAGTCCAGGGAACAACTAATGAAAAACTGTTTTTT
TRBJ2-5 . TRBV30 . CAWSVREKETQYF TGTGCCTGGAGTGTACGGGAGAAAGAGACCCAGTACTTC
TRBJ2-1 . TRBV5-1 TRBD2 CASSFGTSGSSYNEQFF TGCGCCAGCAGCTTTGGGACTAGCGGGAGCTCCTACAATGAGCAGTTCTTC
TRBJ2-3 . TRBV4-1 TRBD2 CASSQTGLAGAGDTQYF TGCGCCAGCAGCCAAACCGGACTAGCGGGAGCTGGAGATACGCAGTATTTT
TRBJ1-1 . TRBV18 TRBD1 CASSPGQGNTEAFF TGTGCCAGCTCACCGGGACAGGGTAACACTGAAGCTTTCTTT
TRBJ1-1 . TRBV4-1 . CASSQDRTVNTEAFF TGCGCCAGCAGCCAAGACCGGACAGTGAACACTGAAGCTTTCTTT
TRBJ1-2 . TRBV2 . CASSETNYGYTF TGTGCCAGCAGTGAAACGAACTATGGCTACACCTTC
TRBJ2-2 . TRBV6-9 . CASSNRDTGELFF TGTGCCAGCAGCAACAGGGACACCGGGGAGCTGTTTTTT
TRBJ1-6 . TRBV30 TRBD1 CAWSVGTGDRGSPLHF TGTGCCTGGAGTGTAGGGACAGGGGATCGGGGTTCACCCCTCCACTTT
TRBJ2-3 . TRBV5-5 TRBD2 CASSSLAGGTDTQYF TGTGCCAGCAGCTCACTAGCGGGAGGGACAGATACGCAGTATTTT
TRBJ2-3 . TRBV9 TRBD1 CASSQQGTGADTQYF TGTGCCAGCAGCCAACAGGGGACGGGTGCAGATACGCAGTATTTT
TRBJ2-1 once TRBV9 . CASSVGWDSYNEQFF TGTGCCAGCAGCGTTGGGTGGGATTCTTACAATGAGCAGTTCTTC
TRBJ1-5 . TRBV19 . CASNTLGGGNQPQHF TGTGCCAGTAATACCCTCGGGGGAGGAAATCAGCCCCAGCATTTT
TRBJ2-1 . TRBV9 . CASSVRGTTYGEQFF TGTGCCAGCAGCGTTCGCGGGACGACCTACGGGGAGCAGTTCTTC
TRBJ1-6 . TRBV5-1 . CASRGGAYNSPLHF TGCGCCAGCAGGGGTGGTGCCTATAATTCACCCCTCCACTTT